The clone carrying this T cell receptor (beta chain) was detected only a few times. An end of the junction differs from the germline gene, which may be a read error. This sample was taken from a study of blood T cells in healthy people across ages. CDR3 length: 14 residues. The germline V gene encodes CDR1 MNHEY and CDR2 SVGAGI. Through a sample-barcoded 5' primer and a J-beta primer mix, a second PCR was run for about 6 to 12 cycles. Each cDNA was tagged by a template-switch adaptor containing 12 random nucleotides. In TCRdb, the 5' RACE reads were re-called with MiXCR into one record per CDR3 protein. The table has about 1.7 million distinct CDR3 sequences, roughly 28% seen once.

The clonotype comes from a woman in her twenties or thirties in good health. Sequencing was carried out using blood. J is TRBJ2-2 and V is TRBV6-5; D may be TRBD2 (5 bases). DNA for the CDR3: TGCGCCAGCATGTCGGGAACGAACACCGGGGAGCTGTTTTTT. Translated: CASMSGTNTGELFF.